These 10 T cell receptor beta chains were sequenced from one sample in a study of T cell responses to AZD1222 COVID-19 vaccine. Profiling relied on immunoSEQ multiplex PCR, and the TCRdb table lists in-frame clones only, not all of them. Among roughly 80,000 clones listed, 92% were seen once. The material sequenced was peripheral blood, taken on day 0 of AZD1222 vaccination. The receptor set was obtained from an adult in good health.

The chain links TRBV19 to TRBJ2-1, with TRBD2 matching 10 bases. From germline, CDR1 is LNHDA and CDR2 SQIVND (reference sequence). CDR3 size: 16 residues. Trimming took 6 bases from V and 2 from J; bases not matched to a gene: 7. The CDR3 is CASSPGLATAYNEQFF. CDR3 bases: TGTGCCAGTAGCCCGGGACTAGCGACCGCCTACAATGAGCAGTTCTTC.

This sequence joins TRBV5-5 and TRBJ2-1, with D perhaps given as TRBD1 or TRBD2 (5 bases each). The CDR3 spans 18 residues. CDR1 and CDR2 (germline): SGHKS, YYEKEE (reference sequence). V was cut by 2 bases and J by 0 bases, with 18 bases left in between. The DNA for the CDR3 is TGTGCCAGCAGCTTCGGGACGCTTATTCCTTTCTCCTACAATGAGCAGTTCTTC. It is translated as CASSFGTLIPFSYNEQFF.

This chain connects TRBV5-1 to TRBJ2-2; TRBD2 aligns across 14 bases. V was clipped by 4 bases and J by 1 base; unmatched bases: 6. The CDR3 extends over 18 amino acids. The germline CDR1 and CDR2 sequences are SGHRS and YFSETQ. The CDR3 DNA sequence: TGCGCCAGCAGCGTGGGACTAGCGGGAGCTTTGAACACCGGGGAGCTGTTTTTT. This sequence encodes CASSVGLAGALNTGELFF. The complete variable domain, with remaining parts taken from reference TRBV5-1 and TRBJ2-2, reads KAGVTQTPRYLIKTRGQQVTLSCSPISGHRSVSWYQQTPGQGLQFLFEYFSETQRNKGNFPGRFSGRQFSNSRSEMNVSTLELGDSALYLCASSVGLAGALNTGELFFGEGSRLTVL.

The chain joins TRBV7-3 to TRBJ2-2; D remains ambiguous. This CDR3 comprises 13 residues. V was cut by 1 base and J by 3 bases, with 3 bases left in between. The germline V gene encodes CDR1 SGHTA and CDR2 FQGTGA. The DNA for the CDR3 is TGTGCCAGCAGCTTAATGCACACCGGGGAGCTGTTTTTT. It codes for CASSLMHTGELFF. The entire variable domain, with the rest obtained from reference TRBV7-3 and TRBJ2-2, is as follows: GAGVSQTPSNKVTEKGKYVELRCDPISGHTALYWYRQSLGQGPEFLIYFQGTGAADDSGLPNDRFFAVRPEGSVSTLKIQRTERGDSAVYLCASSLMHTGELFFGEGSRLTVL.

By sample share, this clone is medium-sized (0.01 to 0.1%). The chain has TRBV7-9 and TRBJ1-5; D possibly corresponds to TRBD1 (5 bases). Germline CDR1 is SEHNR and CDR2 is FQNEAQ (reference sequence). This CDR3 spans 12 amino acids. Between the trimmed V and J ends, which lost 4 bases and 6 bases, there was a span of 7 bases. DNA for the CDR3: TGTGCCAGCAGCTCCGGGACTCAGCCCCAGCATTTT. Its protein product is CASSSGTQPQHF.

The chain joins TRBV28 to TRBJ1-2; TRBD1 might be the D (6 bases). With 6 bases removed from V and 6 bases from J, the gap between germline ends came to 14 bases. The CDR3 spans 13 residues. CDR1 and CDR2 from the germline V gene are MDHEN and SYDVKM. Here the CDR3 reads CASRSGQWDGYTF. DNA for the CDR3: TGTGCCAGCAGGTCCGGACAGTGGGATGGCTACACCTTC.

The gene calls are TRBV4-2 and TRBJ1-1, with D unclear. The CDR3 contains 15 residues. Germline loops: CDR1 LGHNA, CDR2 YNFKEQ. Between the trimmed V and J ends, which lost 1 base and 0 bases, there was a span of 9 bases. The CDR3 region is CASSQVKGMNTEAFF. The CDR3 DNA reads TGTGCCAGCAGCCAAGTGAAAGGAATGAACACTGAAGCTTTCTTT.

This clone occurred a few times. The rearrangement joins TRBV6-5 to TRBJ1-2; D gene unclear. Between the trimmed V and J ends, which lost 0 bases and 6 bases, there was a span of 8 bases. Per germline, CDR1 MNHEY and CDR2 SVGAGI. The CDR3 loop spans 13 amino acids. Here the CDR3 DNA reads TGTGCCAGCAGTTACTCCCAAAGGGATGGCTACACCTTC. Translation gives CASSYSQRDGYTF.

This clone was seen only once. This chain uses TRBV5-1 with TRBJ2-2; no firm D call. The CDR3 sequence is 13 residues long. Trimming stripped 4 bases from V and 4 bases from J, with 8 bases between. Germline lookup yields CDR1 SGHRS and CDR2 YFSETQ. CDR3 coding DNA: TGCGCCAGCAGCACCCTGGGCACCGGGGAGCTGTTTTTT. Its protein is CASSTLGTGELFF.

The rearrangement uses TRBV28 and TRBJ1-3; possibly TRBD1 for D (5 bases). V was shortened by 5 bases and J by 3 bases, with 14 bases between the two germline ends. The CDR3 runs 15 residues. The germline V gene encodes CDR1 MDHEN and CDR2 SYDVKM. This CDR3 is CASSRDLTGGNTIYF. DNA of the CDR3: TGTGCCAGCAGTAGGGACCTGACGGGTGGAAACACCATATATTTT. Based on the CDR3 plus reference TRBV28 and TRBJ1-3, the full variable domain is DVKVTQSSRYLVKRTGEKVFLECVQDMDHENMFWYRQDPGLGLRLIYFSYDVKMKEKGDIPEGYSVSREKKERFSLILESASTNQTSMYLCASSRDLTGGNTIYFGEGSWLTVV.